One sample yielded the 26 T cell receptor beta chains listed below, sequenced in a study of blood T cell repertoires in COVID-19. Sequenced by immunoSEQ multiplex PCR; TCRdb stores in-frame clones only, minus some. The sample lists 70,000 or so clones, around nine tenths occurring once. Sequences were obtained from peripheral blood. The receptors were gathered from a woman aged 55-69 years with acute or convalescent COVID-19.

V and J are TRBV6-4 and TRBJ1-2, with a tentative D call TRBD1 (5 bases). In germline, CDR1 is MRHNA, CDR2 SNTAGT. CDR3 length: 13 amino acids. V shed 4 bases and J shed 1 base, with 7 bases lying between them. The CDR3 spells CASSVGGNYGYTF. DNA for the CDR3: TGTGCCAGCAGTGTGGGGGGTAACTATGGCTACACCTTC.

This chain uses TRBV2 with TRBJ1-2, with TRBD1 matching over 12 bases. The V segment lost 7 bases and the J segment 7 bases; nucleotides outside the gene matches: 4. The germline gives CDR1 SNHLY, CDR2 FYNNEI. This CDR3 spans 13 amino acids. Written as DNA, the CDR3 is TGTGCCAGCAACCGGGACAGGGGGCCTGGCTACACCTTC. Translation gives CASNRDRGPGYTF.

The rearrangement links TRBV3-1 (or the pseudogene TRBV3-2) to TRBJ2-1; 10 bases are a match to TRBD2. This CDR3 has 15 amino acids. Germline trimming cut 3 bases from V and 8 bases from J; bases unmatched to any gene: 7. CDR1 and CDR2 (germline): LGHDT, YNNKEL (reference sequence). The CDR3 region has the DNA TGTGCCAGCAGCCACTCTAGCGGGGGTACATATGAGCAGTTCTTC. This gives the protein CASSHSSGGTYEQFF.

V usage is TRBV5-5 and J usage is TRBJ1-4; no reliable D call. This CDR3 has 13 amino acids. V dropped 2 bases and J dropped 6 bases, with 8 bases sitting between them. The germline CDR1 and CDR2 sequences are SGHKS and YYEKEE (reference sequence). The CDR3 nucleotides are TGTGCCAGCAGCTTCAGTGACTATGAAAAACTGTTTTTT. Its translation is CASSFSDYEKLFF.

This clone was recorded a few times. The chain has TRBV5-1 and TRBJ2-5, with 8 bases aligning to TRBD2. The CDR3 is 16 residues long. CDR1 and CDR2 from the germline V gene are SGHRS and YFSETQ. Trimming cost V 2 bases and J 5 bases; bases outside gene matches: 11. The CDR3 sequence: CASSFGLAGTGETQYF. The CDR3 bases are TGCGCCAGCAGCTTTGGTCTAGCGGGTACGGGGGAGACCCAGTACTTC.

The genes are TRBV9 and TRBJ2-1; D may be TRBD2 (6 bases). This CDR3 region has 15 residues. Germline V gene data show CDR1 as SGDLS and CDR2 as YYNGEE. V lost 0 bases to trimming and J lost 5 bases, with 12 bases between them. The CDR3 region is CASSVVGTGDNEQFF. As DNA, the CDR3 is TGTGCCAGCAGCGTAGTGGGGACTGGGGACAATGAGCAGTTCTTC.

This clone appeared once. The chain uses TRBV2 and TRBJ2-7, with D maybe TRBD2 (5 bases). The CDR3 covers 13 residues. V was cut by 7 bases and J by 1 base, with 11 bases left in between. The germline V gene encodes CDR1 SNHLY and CDR2 FYNNEI. In nucleotides, the CDR3 is TGTGCCAGCAAATGGCGGGTTTCCTACGAGCAGTACTTC. It encodes CASKWRVSYEQYF.

V and J are TRBV29-1 and TRBJ1-1, with unresolved D. Germline values: CDR1 SQVTM, CDR2 ANQGSEA. Between the trimmed V and J ends, which lost 5 bases and 0 bases, there was a span of 13 bases. The CDR3 totals 14 residues. CDR3 DNA sequence: TGCAGCGTTATTATGATTAGCATGAACACTGAAGCTTTCTTT. It specifies CSVIMISMNTEAFF. Looking up the rest from reference TRBV29-1 and TRBJ1-1 gives the full variable domain: SAVISQKPSRDICQRGTSLTIQCQVDSQVTMMFWYRQQPGQSLTLIATANQGSEATYESGFVIDKFPISRPNLTFSTLTVSNMSPEDSSIYLCSVIMISMNTEAFFGQGTRLTVV.

V usage is TRBV19 and J usage is TRBJ1-5, with D perhaps TRBD1 (6 bases). V lost 3 bases to trimming and J lost 2 bases, with 11 bases between them. Germline assignment: CDR1 LNHDA and CDR2 SQIVND (reference sequence). This CDR3 has 15 residues. The CDR3 loop is CASSMGQGGNQPQHF. The CDR3 DNA is TGTGCCAGTAGTATGGGACAAGGAGGCAATCAGCCCCAGCATTTT.

This clone was detected once. The rearrangement uses TRBV7-2 and TRBJ2-3; 11 bases are a match to TRBD2. V trimming: 0 bases; J trimming: 5 bases; junction bases outside the gene matches: 4. Germline V gives CDR1 SGHTA, CDR2 FQGNSA. The CDR3 has 16 residues. The CDR3 sequence is CASSLASGGAVDTQYF. CDR3 in DNA: TGTGCCAGCAGCTTAGCTAGCGGGGGGGCAGTAGATACGCAGTATTTT.

V and J are TRBV7-9 and TRBJ2-2, with 7 bases fitting TRBD2. This CDR3 comprises 14 residues. Germline assignment: CDR1 SEHNR and CDR2 FQNEAQ (reference sequence). Losses at the gene ends were 3 bases for V and 7 bases for J; bases not matched to a gene: 5. The CDR3 protein is CASSLTSNFGELFF. The DNA for the CDR3 is TGTGCCAGCAGCTTGACTAGCAATTTCGGGGAGCTGTTTTTT.

This chain links TRBV6-2 or TRBV6-3 with TRBJ2-2; the D gene is possibly TRBD2 (6 bases). The CDR3 extends over 14 amino acids. Trimming stripped 2 bases from V and 4 bases from J, with 8 bases between. Germline values: CDR1 MNHEY, CDR2 SVGEGT. CDR3 in DNA: TGTGCCAGCAGTTACCGGGGGAGCACCGGGGAGCTGTTTTTT. It translates to CASSYRGSTGELFF.

The rearrangement joins TRBV4-2 to TRBJ2-7; perhaps TRBD2 as D (5 bases). Trimming cost V 3 bases and J 7 bases, with 13 bases left between them. Germline V gene lookup returns CDR1 LGHNA and CDR2 YNFKEQ. This CDR3 contains 13 residues. The CDR3 sequence: CASSQYPGFEQYF. CDR3 coding DNA: TGTGCCAGCAGCCAGTACCCGGGGTTTGAGCAGTACTTC.

CDR3 sequence (DNA): TGTGCCAGCAGTTCCACAGGGTATGGCTACACCTTC. This encodes CASSSTGYGYTF. The V gene is TRBV27, the J gene TRBJ1-2; weak D call: TRBD1 (6 bases). From germline, CDR1 is MNHEY and CDR2 SMNVEV (reference sequence). Trimming shortened V by 4 bases and J by 5 bases, and 8 bases separated the two germline ends. The CDR3 consists of 12 residues.

This clone was picked up one time. This chain joins TRBV5-1 and TRBJ2-5, with 8 bases lining up with TRBD2. CDR1 and CDR2 from the germline V gene are SGHRS and YFSETQ. The CDR3 consists of 16 residues. J lost 1 base, V lost 4 bases, and 9 bases had no gene match. In DNA form, the CDR3 reads TGCGCCAGCAGCACCGGGGGGGACCCAAGCCAAGAGACCCAGTACTTC. Amino acid sequence: CASSTGGDPSQETQYF.

The sample holds a few counts of this clone. The V call is TRBV19, the J call TRBJ1-5, with TRBD1 matching over 7 bases. Trimming cost V 5 bases and J 5 bases; bases outside gene matches: 6. This CDR3 has 14 amino acids. Germline loops: CDR1 LNHDA, CDR2 SQIVND (reference sequence). CDR3 sequence reads: CASSGGTEDQPQHF. Here the CDR3 DNA reads TGTGCCAGTAGTGGCGGGACAGAGGATCAGCCCCAGCATTTT.

The rearrangement links TRBV30 to TRBJ1-6, with 10 bases matching TRBD1. The ends lost 4 bases at V and 0 bases at J; junction bases unmatched: 15. This CDR3 has 20 residues. The germline CDR1 and CDR2 sequences are GTSNPN and SVGIG (reference sequence). CDR3 loop: CAWNTPPGQGKSSYNSPLHF. CDR3 DNA: TGTGCCTGGAACACTCCACCGGGACAGGGGAAAAGCTCCTATAATTCACCCCTCCACTTT.

The rearrangement joins TRBV6-5 to TRBJ2-1; a weak D match, TRBD1 (5 bases). From germline, CDR1 is MNHEY and CDR2 SVGAGI. The CDR3 is 15 amino acids. The V end lost 2 bases, the J end lost 2 bases, and 10 bases lay between the germline ends. CDR3 bases: TGTGCCAGCAGTTACGGGGCAGTAACCTACAATGAGCAGTTCTTC. As protein: CASSYGAVTYNEQFF.

This clone has more than one count but fewer than ten. The J gene is TRBJ1-5, the V gene TRBV7-9, with a weak D call TRBD1 (6 bases). Trimming shortened V by 4 bases and J by 5 bases, and 15 bases separated the two germline ends. The germline CDR1 and CDR2 sequences are SEHNR and FQNEAQ (reference sequence). CDR3 size: 15 residues. CDR3 in amino acids: CASSSARGRDQPQHF. The CDR3 bases are TGTGCCAGCAGCTCGGCCAGGGGACGGGATCAGCCCCAGCATTTT. The entire variable domain, with the rest obtained from reference TRBV7-9 and TRBJ1-5, is as follows: DTGVSQNPRHKITKRGQNVTFRCDPISEHNRLYWYRQTLGQGPEFLTYFQNEAQLEKSRLLSDRFSAERPKGSFSTLEIQRTEQGDSAMYLCASSSARGRDQPQHFGDGTRLSIL.

The genes are TRBV7-9 and TRBJ2-1; TRBD2 agrees at 13 bases. Germline CDR1 is SEHNR and CDR2 is FQNEAQ (reference sequence). This CDR3 spans 17 amino acids. After removal of 0 bases from V and 8 bases from J, the junction contained 7 bases not matched to a gene. The CDR3 loop is CASSLASGTSGEYEQFF. For the CDR3, the DNA is TGTGCCAGCAGCTTAGCCTCCGGGACTAGCGGGGAATATGAGCAGTTCTTC.

This sequence joins TRBV28 and TRBJ1-4; a weak D match, TRBD1 (5 bases). Germline-derived CDR1 and CDR2 are MDHEN and SYDVKM. V lost 8 bases to trimming and J lost 7 bases, with 17 bases between them. There are 14 residues in the CDR3. The CDR3 spells CASVFATQGEKLFF. DNA for the CDR3: TGTGCCAGCGTTTTTGCGACTCAGGGTGAAAAACTGTTTTTT.

This clone appeared once. The chain couples TRBV11-2 to TRBJ1-1, with a tentative D call TRBD1 (5 bases). CDR3 size: 15 residues. Trimming pared 1 base from V and 2 bases from J, leaving 11 bases between. The germline V gene has CDR1 SGHAT and CDR2 FQNNGV. CDR3 sequence: CASSLALRANTEAFF. In DNA, the CDR3 is TGTGCCAGCAGCTTAGCCCTCAGGGCAAACACTGAAGCTTTCTTT.

The rearrangement joins TRBV18 to TRBJ2-1, with 11 positions matching TRBD2. V shed 6 bases and J 10 bases; nucleotides not matched to a gene: 5. This CDR3 has 13 residues. Germline loops: CDR1 KGHSH, CDR2 LQKENI. The CDR3 loop is CASSTGTSGEQFF. The DNA for the CDR3 is TGTGCCAGCTCTACCGGGACTAGCGGAGAGCAGTTCTTC.

The chain employs TRBV7-9 and TRBJ2-6; a possible D gene is TRBD1 (6 bases). CDR1 and CDR2 (germline): SEHNR, FQNEAQ (reference sequence). Trimming removed 2 bases from V and 0 bases from J, with 14 bases in between. The CDR3 runs 18 residues. CDR3: CASSLTTGSLSGANVLTF. For the CDR3, the DNA is TGTGCCAGCAGCTTAACAACAGGGTCCCTCTCTGGGGCCAACGTCCTGACTTTC.

This chain connects TRBV28 to TRBJ1-2; D ambiguous. From germline, CDR1 is MDHEN and CDR2 SYDVKM. V was clipped by 4 bases and J by 8 bases, with 17 bases between them. CDR3 length: 14 amino acids. The CDR3 is CASSSFTLREGYTF. CDR3 nucleotides: TGTGCCAGCAGTTCGTTTACCTTACGGGAAGGCTACACCTTC.

The sample holds one count of this clone. The rearrangement links TRBV5-1 to TRBJ1-2; D gene unclear. CDR1 and CDR2 (germline): SGHRS, YFSETQ. The V and J ends lost 5 bases and 6 bases respectively, with 14 bases between them. CDR3 length: 13 amino acids. The CDR3 DNA reads TGCGCCAGCAGTTGGGCAGCCTCGGATGGCTACACCTTC. The encoded protein is CASSWAASDGYTF.